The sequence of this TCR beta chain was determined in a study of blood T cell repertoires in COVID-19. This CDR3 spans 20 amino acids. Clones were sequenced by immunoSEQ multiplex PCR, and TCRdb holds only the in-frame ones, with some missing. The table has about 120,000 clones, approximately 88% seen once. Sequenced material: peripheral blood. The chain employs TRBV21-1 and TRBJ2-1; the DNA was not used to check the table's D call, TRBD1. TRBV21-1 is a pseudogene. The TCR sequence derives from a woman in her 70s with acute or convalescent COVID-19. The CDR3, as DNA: TGTGCCAGCAGAAAGGGGGACCCGACAGGTAAACAGGGCGCCTACAATGAGCAGTTCTTC. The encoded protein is CASRKGDPTGKQGAYNEQFF.